This TCR beta chain is drawn from a study of CDR3 diversity in severe acne. Germline assignment: CDR1 SNHLY and CDR2 FYNNEI. This CDR3 comprises 13 residues. V lost 4 bases to trimming and J lost 4 bases; unmatched junction nucleotides: 0. Each CDR3 protein is one row after TCRdb ran MiXCR on the PCR reads. The sample carries approximately 79,000 distinct CDR3 sequences, about 50% recorded once. This clonotype originated in a male donor in good health, serving as a control. V and J are TRBV2 and TRBJ2-5, with TRBD2 matching over 10 bases. The sample taken for sequencing was blood. DNA for the CDR3: TGTGCCAGCAGTGGGACTAGCGGAGAGACCCAGTACTTC. It encodes CASSGTSGETQYF.